This entry concerns a single TCR beta chain. The entry originates in a study of blood T cell repertoires in COVID-19. Study details: Samples of COVID-19 (acute and convalescent) were obtained from the United States, Italy and Spain. Sample material is recorded as cDNA or gDNA derived from T cells, B-cell-depleted T cells, or PBMCs.

The germline CDR1 and CDR2 sequences are SNHLY and FYNNEI. This CDR3 spans 17 amino acids. With 2 bases removed from V and 7 bases from J, the gap between germline ends came to 23 bases. Original analysis: Researchers report that nucleated cell counts were estimated from reference gene primer amplification. Using immunoSEQ multiplex PCR, the repertoire was profiled, and TCRdb retains in-frame clones only, with some absent. V, J and clone size are those of that table, while D and trimming were read from the DNA. The sample has around 92,000 clones, 89% seen once. The chain joins TRBV2 to TRBJ1-2, with D maybe TRBD1 (6 bases). This clonotype was obtained from a woman aged 80 or older with active COVID-19. Sequenced input: peripheral blood. The CDR3: CASSEFTGTRGGLGYTF. The DNA for the CDR3 is TGTGCCAGCAGTGAATTTACAGGGACAAGGGGCGGGCTTGGCTACACCTTC.